This T cell receptor (beta chain) was found in a study of cytomegalovirus exposure and HLA in healthy donors. This clone was recorded only once. Germline V gives CDR1 SGDLS, CDR2 YYNGEE. The ends were cut back, 6 bases at V and 3 bases at J, with 12 bases in the middle. The CDR3 loop spans 13 amino acids. The PCR ran on 60 Vbeta and 13 Jbeta primers. Repertoires were generated with immunoSEQ multiplex PCR, while TCRdb's copy carries only in-frame clones and drops some. This table has approximately 160,000 clones, 65% to 80% appearing once. Source material: PBMCs. The chain combines TRBV9 with TRBJ1-1, with D tentatively TRBD1 (5 bases). This receptor was taken from a woman between 45 and 65 years old in good health and CMV-seropositive. CDR3 nucleotides: TGTGCCAGCAACCCCGACAGCGACACTGAAGCTTTCTTT. This codes for CASNPDSDTEAFF.